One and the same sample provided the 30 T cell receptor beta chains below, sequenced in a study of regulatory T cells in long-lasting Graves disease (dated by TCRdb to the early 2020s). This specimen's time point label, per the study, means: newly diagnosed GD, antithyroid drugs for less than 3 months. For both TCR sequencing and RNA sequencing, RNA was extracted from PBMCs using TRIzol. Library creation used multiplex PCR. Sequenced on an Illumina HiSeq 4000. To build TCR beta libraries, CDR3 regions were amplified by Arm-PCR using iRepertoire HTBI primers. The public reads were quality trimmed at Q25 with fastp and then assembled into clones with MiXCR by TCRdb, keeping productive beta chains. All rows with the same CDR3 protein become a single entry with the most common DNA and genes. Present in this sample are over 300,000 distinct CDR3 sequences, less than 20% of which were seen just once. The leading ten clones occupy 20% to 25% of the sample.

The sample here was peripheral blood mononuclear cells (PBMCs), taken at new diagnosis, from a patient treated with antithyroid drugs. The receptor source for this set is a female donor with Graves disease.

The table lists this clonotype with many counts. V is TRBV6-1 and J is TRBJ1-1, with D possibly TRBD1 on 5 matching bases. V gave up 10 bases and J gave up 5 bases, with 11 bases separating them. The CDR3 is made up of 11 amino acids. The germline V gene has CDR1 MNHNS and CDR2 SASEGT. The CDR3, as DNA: TGTGCCACTCCGAGGGGAACTGAAGCTTTCTTT. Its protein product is CATPRGTEAFF.

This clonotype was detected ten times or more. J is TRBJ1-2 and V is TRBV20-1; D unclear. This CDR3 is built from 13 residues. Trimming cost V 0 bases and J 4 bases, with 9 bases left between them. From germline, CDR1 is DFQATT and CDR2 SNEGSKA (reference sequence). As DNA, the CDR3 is TGCAGTGCTAGAGATGGACGCGTCTATGGCTACACCTTC. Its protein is CSARDGRVYGYTF.

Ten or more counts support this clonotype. Here the CDR3 DNA reads TGTGCCAGCAGCCCCCAGGCGACGGGCAATCAGCCCCAGCATTTT. The encoded protein is CASSPQATGNQPQHF. The chain carries TRBV7-2 and TRBJ1-5; D unresolved. The CDR3 extends over 15 amino acids. V shed 5 bases and J shed 2 bases, with 13 bases lying between them. Per germline, CDR1 SGHTA and CDR2 FQGNSA.

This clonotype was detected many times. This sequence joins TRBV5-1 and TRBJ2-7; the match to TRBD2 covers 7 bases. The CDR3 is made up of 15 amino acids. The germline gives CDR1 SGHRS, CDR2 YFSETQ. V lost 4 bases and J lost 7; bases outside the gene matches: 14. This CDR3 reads CASSLRTGGEEEQYF. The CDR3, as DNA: TGCGCCAGCAGCCTTCGGACTGGGGGGGAAGAGGAGCAGTACTTC.

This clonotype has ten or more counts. This chain's CDR3 is CASRDSQNIQYF. The CDR3 bases are TGTGCCAGTCGGGACAGCCAAAACATTCAGTACTTC. The chain joins TRBV28 to TRBJ2-4; 7 bases agree with TRBD1. From germline, CDR1 is MDHEN and CDR2 SYDVKM. The V segment lost 9 bases and the J segment 5 bases; nucleotides outside the gene matches: 4. The CDR3 has 12 residues. Together with reference TRBV28 and TRBJ2-4, the CDR3 gives the full variable domain: DVKVTQSSRYLVKRTGEKVFLECVQDMDHENMFWYRQDPGLGLRLIYFSYDVKMKEKGDIPEGYSVSREKKERFSLILESASTNQTSMYLCASRDSQNIQYFGAGTRLSVL.

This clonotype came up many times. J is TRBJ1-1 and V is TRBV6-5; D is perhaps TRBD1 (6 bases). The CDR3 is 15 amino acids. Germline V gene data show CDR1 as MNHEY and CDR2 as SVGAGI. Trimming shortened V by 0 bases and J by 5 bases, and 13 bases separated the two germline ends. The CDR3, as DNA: TGTGCCAGCAGTTACTCGCTCAGGGGAGTAACTGAAGCTTTCTTT. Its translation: CASSYSLRGVTEAFF.

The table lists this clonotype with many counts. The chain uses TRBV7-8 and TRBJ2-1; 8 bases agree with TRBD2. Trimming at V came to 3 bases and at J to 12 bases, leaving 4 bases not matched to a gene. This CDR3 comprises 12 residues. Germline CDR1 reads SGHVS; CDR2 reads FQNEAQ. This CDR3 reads CASSFRAGGQFF. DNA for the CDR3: TGTGCCAGCAGCTTTCGTGCGGGGGGGCAGTTCTTC.

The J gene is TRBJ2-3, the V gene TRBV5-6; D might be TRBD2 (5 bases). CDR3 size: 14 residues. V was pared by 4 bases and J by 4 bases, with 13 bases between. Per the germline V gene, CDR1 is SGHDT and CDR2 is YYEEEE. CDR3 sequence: CASSQWTFSDTQYF. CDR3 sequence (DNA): TGTGCCAGCAGCCAATGGACTTTCTCAGATACGCAGTATTTT. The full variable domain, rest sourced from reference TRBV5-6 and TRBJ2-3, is DAGVTQSPTHLIKTRGQQVTLRCSPKSGHDTVSWYQQALGQGPQFIFQYYEEEERQRGNFPDRFSGHQFPNYSSELNVNALLLGDSALYLCASSQWTFSDTQYFGPGTRLTVL.

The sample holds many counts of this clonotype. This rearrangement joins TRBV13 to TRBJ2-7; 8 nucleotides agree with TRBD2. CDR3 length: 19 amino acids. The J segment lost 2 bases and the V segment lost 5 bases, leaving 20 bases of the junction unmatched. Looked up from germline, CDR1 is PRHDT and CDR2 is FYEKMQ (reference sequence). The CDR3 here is CASSPGRGLSGRMAYEQYF. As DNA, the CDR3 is TGTGCCAGCAGCCCAGGGCGGGGGCTGAGCGGGAGAATGGCCTACGAGCAGTACTTC.

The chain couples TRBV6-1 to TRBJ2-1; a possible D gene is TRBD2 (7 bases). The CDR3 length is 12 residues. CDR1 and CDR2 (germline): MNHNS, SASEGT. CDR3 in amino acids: CAGGGGLDEQFF. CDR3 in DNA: TGTGCGGGGGGGGGGGGGCTCGATGAGCAGTTCTTC.

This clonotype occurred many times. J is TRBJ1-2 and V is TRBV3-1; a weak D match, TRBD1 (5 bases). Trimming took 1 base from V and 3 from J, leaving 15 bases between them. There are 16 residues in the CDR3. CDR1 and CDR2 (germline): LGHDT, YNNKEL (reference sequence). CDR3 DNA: TGTGCCAGCAGCCAAGGGATTCCGGGGCACCACTATGGCTACACCTTC. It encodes CASSQGIPGHHYGYTF.

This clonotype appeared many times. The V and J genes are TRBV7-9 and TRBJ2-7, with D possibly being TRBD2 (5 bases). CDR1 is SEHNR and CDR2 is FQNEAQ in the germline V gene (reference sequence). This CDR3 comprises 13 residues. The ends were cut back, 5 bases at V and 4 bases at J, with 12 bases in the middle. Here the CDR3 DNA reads TGTGCCAGCAGCCCCCGAGGGCAGTACGAGCAGTACTTC. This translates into CASSPRGQYEQYF.

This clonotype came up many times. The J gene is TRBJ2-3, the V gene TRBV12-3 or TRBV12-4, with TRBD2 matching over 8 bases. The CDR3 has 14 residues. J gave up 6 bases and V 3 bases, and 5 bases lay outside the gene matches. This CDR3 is CASSFRLAIDTQYF. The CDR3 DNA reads TGTGCCAGCAGTTTCCGACTAGCGATCGATACGCAGTATTTT.

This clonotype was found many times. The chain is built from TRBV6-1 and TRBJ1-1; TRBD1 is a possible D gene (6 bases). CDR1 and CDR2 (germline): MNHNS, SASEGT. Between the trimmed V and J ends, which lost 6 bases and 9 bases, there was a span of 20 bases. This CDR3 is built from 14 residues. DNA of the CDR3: TGTGCCAGCAGGAAAGACAGGACCGTTCCTAAAGCTTTCTTT. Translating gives CASRKDRTVPKAFF.

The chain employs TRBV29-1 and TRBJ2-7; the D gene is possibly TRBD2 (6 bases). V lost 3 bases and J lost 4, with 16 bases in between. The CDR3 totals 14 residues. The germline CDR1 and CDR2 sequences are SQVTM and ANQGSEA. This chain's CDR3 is CSVDGGLGTYEQYF. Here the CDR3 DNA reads TGCAGCGTTGATGGCGGCTTAGGGACTTACGAGCAGTACTTC.

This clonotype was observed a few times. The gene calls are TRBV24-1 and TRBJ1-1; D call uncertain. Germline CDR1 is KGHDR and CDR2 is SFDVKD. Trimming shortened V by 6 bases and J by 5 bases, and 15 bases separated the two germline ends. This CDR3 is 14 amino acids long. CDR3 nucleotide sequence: TGTGCCACCAGTCCCCGGGATGGGAGGACTGAAGCTTTCTTT. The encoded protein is CATSPRDGRTEAFF.

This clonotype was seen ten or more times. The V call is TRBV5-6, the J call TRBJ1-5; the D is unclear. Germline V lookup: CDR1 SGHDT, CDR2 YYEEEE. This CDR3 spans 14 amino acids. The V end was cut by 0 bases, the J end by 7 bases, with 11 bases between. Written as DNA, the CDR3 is TGTGCCAGCAGCTTGGGTCAGCCCTCGCAGCCCCAGCATTTT. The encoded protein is CASSLGQPSQPQHF.

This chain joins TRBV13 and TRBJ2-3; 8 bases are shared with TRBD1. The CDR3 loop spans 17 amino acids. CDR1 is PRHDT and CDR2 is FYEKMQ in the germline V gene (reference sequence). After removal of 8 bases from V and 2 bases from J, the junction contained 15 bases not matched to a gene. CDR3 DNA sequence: TGTGCCAGCTCACCAGCGACGACAGGGGACCCCACAGATACGCAGTATTTT. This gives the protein CASSPATTGDPTDTQYF. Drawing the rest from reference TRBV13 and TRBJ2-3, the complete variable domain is AAGVIQSPRHLIKEKRETATLKCYPIPRHDTVYWYQQGPGQDPQFLISFYEKMQSDKGSIPDRFSAQQFSDYHSELNMSSLELGDSALYFCASSPATTGDPTDTQYFGPGTRLTVL.

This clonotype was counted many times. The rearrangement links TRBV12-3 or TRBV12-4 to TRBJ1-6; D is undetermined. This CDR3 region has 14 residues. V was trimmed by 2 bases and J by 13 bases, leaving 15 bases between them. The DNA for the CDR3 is TGTGCCAGCAGTTTACAGGCCCCGGGATCGCCCCTCCACTTT. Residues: CASSLQAPGSPLHF.

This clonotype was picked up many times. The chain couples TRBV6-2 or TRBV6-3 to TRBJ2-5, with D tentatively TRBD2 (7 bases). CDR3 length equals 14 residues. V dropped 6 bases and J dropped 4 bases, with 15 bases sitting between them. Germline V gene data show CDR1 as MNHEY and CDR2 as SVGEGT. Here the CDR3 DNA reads TGTGCCAGCAGCCCACTAGGGGGGGGAGAGACCCAGTACTTC. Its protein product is CASSPLGGGETQYF.

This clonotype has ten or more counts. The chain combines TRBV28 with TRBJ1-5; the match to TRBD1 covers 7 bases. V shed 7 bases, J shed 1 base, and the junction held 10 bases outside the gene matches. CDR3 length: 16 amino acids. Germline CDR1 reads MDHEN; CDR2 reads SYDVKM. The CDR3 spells CASNPPGTVSNQPQHF. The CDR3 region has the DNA TGTGCCAGCAACCCTCCAGGGACAGTCAGCAATCAGCCCCAGCATTTT.

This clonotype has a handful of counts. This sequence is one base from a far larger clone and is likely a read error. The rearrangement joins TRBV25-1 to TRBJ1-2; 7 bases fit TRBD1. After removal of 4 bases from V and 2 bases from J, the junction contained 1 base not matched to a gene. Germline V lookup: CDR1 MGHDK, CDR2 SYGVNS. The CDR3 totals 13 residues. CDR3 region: CASSVQGNYGYTF. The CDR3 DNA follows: TGTGCCAGCAGTGTACAGGGGAACTATGGCTACACCTTC.

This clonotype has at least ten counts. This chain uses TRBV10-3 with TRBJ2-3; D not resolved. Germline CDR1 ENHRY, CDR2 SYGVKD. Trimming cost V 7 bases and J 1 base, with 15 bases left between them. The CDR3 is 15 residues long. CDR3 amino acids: CAITGPSAGTDTQYF. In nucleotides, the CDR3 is TGTGCCATCACCGGACCCTCGGCGGGCACAGATACGCAGTATTTT.

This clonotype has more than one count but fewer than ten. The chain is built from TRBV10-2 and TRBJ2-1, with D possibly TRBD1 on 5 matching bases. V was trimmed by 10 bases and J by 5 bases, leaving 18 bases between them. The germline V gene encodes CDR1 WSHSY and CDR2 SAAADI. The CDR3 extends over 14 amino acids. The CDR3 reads CATRQGHPDNEQFF. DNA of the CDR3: TGCGCCACCCGGCAGGGCCACCCGGACAATGAGCAGTTCTTC.

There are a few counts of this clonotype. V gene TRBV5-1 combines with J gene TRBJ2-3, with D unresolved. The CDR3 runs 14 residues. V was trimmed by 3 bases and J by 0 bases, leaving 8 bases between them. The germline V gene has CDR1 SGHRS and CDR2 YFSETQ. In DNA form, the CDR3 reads TGCGCCAGCAGCTCGCAGACTAGCACAGATACGCAGTATTTT. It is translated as CASSSQTSTDTQYF.

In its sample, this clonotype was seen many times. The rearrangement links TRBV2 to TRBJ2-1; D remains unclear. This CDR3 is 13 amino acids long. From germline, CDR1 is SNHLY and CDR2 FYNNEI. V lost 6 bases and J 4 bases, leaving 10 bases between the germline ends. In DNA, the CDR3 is TGTGCCAGCAGACCCGACACATACAATGAGCAGTTCTTC. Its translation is CASRPDTYNEQFF.

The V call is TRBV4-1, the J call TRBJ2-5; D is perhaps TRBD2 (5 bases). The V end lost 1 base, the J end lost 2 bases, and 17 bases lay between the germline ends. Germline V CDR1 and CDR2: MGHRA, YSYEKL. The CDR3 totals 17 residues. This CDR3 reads CASSQAGLAFIQETQYF. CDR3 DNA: TGCGCCAGCAGCCAAGCCGGGCTAGCATTCATACAAGAGACCCAGTACTTC.

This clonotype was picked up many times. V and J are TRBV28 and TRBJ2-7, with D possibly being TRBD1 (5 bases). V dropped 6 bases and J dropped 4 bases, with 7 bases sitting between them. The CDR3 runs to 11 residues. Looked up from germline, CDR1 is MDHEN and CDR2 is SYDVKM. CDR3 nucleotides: TGTGCCAGCAGCCGACAGTACGAGCAGTACTTC. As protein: CASSRQYEQYF.

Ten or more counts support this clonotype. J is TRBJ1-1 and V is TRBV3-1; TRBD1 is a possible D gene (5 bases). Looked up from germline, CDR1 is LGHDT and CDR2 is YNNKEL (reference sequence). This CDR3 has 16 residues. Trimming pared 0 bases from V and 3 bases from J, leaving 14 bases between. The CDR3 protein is CASSQDWSPRDTEAFF. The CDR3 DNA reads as TGTGCCAGCAGCCAAGATTGGTCCCCCAGGGACACTGAAGCTTTCTTT.

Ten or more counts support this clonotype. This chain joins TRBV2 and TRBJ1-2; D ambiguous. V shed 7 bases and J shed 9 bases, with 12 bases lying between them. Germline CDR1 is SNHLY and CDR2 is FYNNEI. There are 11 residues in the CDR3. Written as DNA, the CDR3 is TGTGCCAGCAACCCGGAAGAACGCTACACCTTC. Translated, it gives CASNPEERYTF. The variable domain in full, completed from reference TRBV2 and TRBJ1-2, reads EPEVTQTPSHQVTQMGQEVILRCVPISNHLYFYWYRQILGQKVEFLVSFYNNEISEKSEIFDDQFSVERPDGSNFTLKIRSTKLEDSAMYFCASNPEERYTFGSGTRLTVV.